These 14 T cell receptor beta chains originate from one sample sequenced in a study of memory CD4+ T cells and cytomegalovirus serostatus. Single viable CD3+CD4+CD8-CD45RO+ cells were sorted as the memory CD4+ T cells. The repertoire was sequenced with immunoSEQ multiplex PCR; TCRdb's copy has only in-frame clones and lacks some. This repertoire shows some 50,000 clones, 60% to 85% found once; its top ten account for 0.61%. Material for sequencing was memory CD4+ T cells from blood. The receptors shown here come from an adult in good health and CMV-seronegative.

This sequence joins TRBV19 and TRBJ1-6, with D maybe TRBD1 (5 bases). Germline assignment: CDR1 LNHDA and CDR2 SQIVND (reference sequence). The CDR3 loop spans 13 amino acids. Between the trimmed V and J ends, which lost 7 bases and 7 bases, there was a span of 11 bases. For the CDR3, the DNA is TGTGCCAGTAAGCAAGACAGAAATTCACCCCTCCACTTT. Translated: CASKQDRNSPLHF.

The chain has TRBV9 and TRBJ2-1; 10 bases are a match to TRBD2. This CDR3 region has 17 residues. With 4 bases clipped from V and 0 bases from J, the junction kept 7 bases outside the gene matches. The germline gives CDR1 SGDLS, CDR2 YYNGEE. The CDR3 protein is CASSLDPSGGSYNEQFF. Here the CDR3 DNA reads TGTGCCAGCAGCCTAGATCCTAGCGGGGGCTCCTACAATGAGCAGTTCTTC.

Written as DNA, the CDR3 is TGTGCCAGCAGAAAAAGTCAGGGTGGCGGCTATGGCTACACCTTC. Amino acids: CASRKSQGGGYGYTF. This rearrangement joins TRBV2 to TRBJ1-2; D might be TRBD1 (5 bases). Looked up from germline, CDR1 is SNHLY and CDR2 is FYNNEI. Trimming left V 6 bases short and J 4 bases short, with 18 bases between. The CDR3 length is 15 residues. Supplemented by reference TRBV2 and TRBJ1-2, the full variable domain reads EPEVTQTPSHQVTQMGQEVILRCVPISNHLYFYWYRQILGQKVEFLVSFYNNEISEKSEIFDDQFSVERPDGSNFTLKIRSTKLEDSAMYFCASRKSQGGGYGYTFGSGTRLTVV.

The V call is TRBV29-1, the J call TRBJ1-2; D possibly corresponds to TRBD1 (6 bases). The CDR3 is 11 amino acids. The ends were cut back, 3 bases at V and 7 bases at J, with 9 bases in the middle. The germline V gene has CDR1 SQVTM and CDR2 ANQGSEA. This CDR3 reads CSVERGTGYTF. The CDR3 DNA is TGCAGCGTTGAGAGGGGGACTGGCTACACCTTC.

The chain combines TRBV7-8 with TRBJ2-5; either TRBD1 or TRBD2 may supply D (6 bases each). Per the germline V gene, CDR1 is SGHVS and CDR2 is FQNEAQ. CDR3 length equals 14 residues. With 0 bases removed from V and 7 bases from J, the gap between germline ends came to 12 bases. CDR3 in DNA: TGTGCCAGCAGCTTAGCAGGCGAGGGGGGGACCCAGTACTTC. Its protein is CASSLAGEGGTQYF.

This chain links TRBV29-1 with TRBJ1-2, with no clear D. V lost 2 bases and J 6 bases, leaving 10 bases between the germline ends. Germline V gives CDR1 SQVTM, CDR2 ANQGSEA. CDR3 length equals 12 residues. CDR3 in DNA: TGCAGCGTTGAACGGGAGTACGATGGCTACACCTTC. Encoded protein: CSVEREYDGYTF.

V gene TRBV6-5 combines with J gene TRBJ2-7; D call uncertain. V lost 0 bases, J lost 6 bases, and 3 bases lay in between. The CDR3 totals 11 residues. Per the germline V gene, CDR1 is MNHEY and CDR2 is SVGAGI. In DNA, the CDR3 is TGTGCCAGCAGTTACTCGGCCGAGCAGTACTTC. Translated: CASSYSAEQYF.

The chain recombines TRBV15 with TRBJ2-7; TRBD1 matches at 8 bases. Germline trimming cut 5 bases from V and 4 bases from J; bases unmatched to any gene: 7. This CDR3 is 14 amino acids long. In germline, CDR1 is LNHNV, CDR2 YYDKDF (reference sequence). The CDR3 sequence: CATSPRTGWYEQYF. The CDR3, as DNA: TGTGCCACCAGCCCGCGGACAGGGTGGTACGAGCAGTACTTC.

This chain uses TRBV6-4 with TRBJ1-6, with 8 positions matching TRBD1. This CDR3 contains 15 residues. The J segment lost 8 bases and the V segment lost 4 bases, leaving 7 bases of the junction unmatched. In germline, CDR1 is MRHNA, CDR2 SNTAGT. The CDR3 DNA follows: TGTGCCAGCAGTGCGACAGGGGCATGGGATTCACCCCTCCACTTT. This sequence encodes CASSATGAWDSPLHF.

The chain links TRBV27 to TRBJ1-6; no firm D call. Trimming took 2 bases from V and 3 from J, leaving 5 bases between them. In germline, CDR1 is MNHEY, CDR2 SMNVEV (reference sequence). There are 14 residues in the CDR3. The CDR3 DNA follows: TGTGCCAGCAGTTTAGGGGACTATAATTCACCCCTCCACTTT. This gives the protein CASSLGDYNSPLHF.

The chain is built from TRBV27 and TRBJ2-3, with a weak D call TRBD2 (5 bases). The ends were cut back, 5 bases at V and 2 bases at J, with 20 bases in the middle. The CDR3 spans 17 residues. CDR1 is MNHEY, CDR2 SMNVEV, per germline (reference sequence). The CDR3 sequence is CASSLRPGVRATDTQYF. The CDR3 bases are TGTGCCAGCAGTCTCAGACCTGGAGTGAGGGCCACAGATACGCAGTATTTT.

J is TRBJ1-1 and V is TRBV5-4; TRBD1 is a possible D gene (6 bases). V lost 0 bases and J lost 3, with 9 bases in between. This CDR3 spans 14 amino acids. Germline CDR1 and CDR2: SGHNT and YYREEE (reference sequence). The CDR3 here is CASSLGGRDTEAFF. CDR3 DNA: TGTGCCAGCAGCTTGGGGGGGCGAGACACTGAAGCTTTCTTT.

The gene calls are TRBV4-2 and TRBJ2-3, with 11 bases fitting TRBD2. Trimming cost V 4 bases and J 2 bases; bases outside gene matches: 14. The CDR3 totals 19 residues. Germline CDR1 LGHNA, CDR2 YNFKEQ. DNA of the CDR3: TGTGCCAGCAGCCGTGCGATTAGCGGGGGGGGCCCTTCCACAGATACGCAGTATTTT. It is translated as CASSRAISGGGPSTDTQYF.

The chain combines TRBV4-3 with TRBJ2-1; TRBD2 matches at 11 bases. Germline V gene sequence: CDR1 LGHNA, CDR2 YSLEER. The CDR3 has 18 amino acids. The ends lost 4 bases at V and 1 base at J; junction bases unmatched: 9. CDR3 DNA sequence: TGCGCCAGCAGCCCTCGGACTAGCGGGCGAGTTTCCTACAATGAGCAGTTCTTC. Encoded protein: CASSPRTSGRVSYNEQFF.